This T cell receptor (beta chain) was profiled in a study of spatial heterogeneity in lung cancer. Turning to the study itself: Each unique TCR and UMI combination was seen more than ten times on average in raw reads.

In its sample, this clonotype was seen many times. Its cognate antigen is unknown. General study results and limits: Counts that tracked tumor mutation counts were those of expanded intratumoral alpha and beta TCRs.

TCRdb used MiXCR to reprocess the 5' RACE reads, holding one entry per CDR3 protein. The sample contains 9,500 to 13,000 distinct CDR3 sequences, 7.5% to 9.5% of which appear only once. The germline V gene has CDR1 SNHLY and CDR2 FYNNEI. Trimming stripped 4 bases from V and 4 bases from J, with 7 bases between. The CDR3 runs to 12 residues. Time point here: sample taken at primary tumor resection. The study sequenced unsorted whole RNA from tumor, nontumor lung or frozen PBMC. The specimen was lung tumor tissue, collected at surgery. The J gene is TRBJ1-2, the V gene TRBV2; D not certain. This receptor was taken from a male donor with early-stage non-small cell lung cancer. The CDR3 here is CASSGRSYGYTF. The CDR3 region has the DNA TGTGCCAGCAGTGGACGGAGCTATGGCTACACCTTC.